This TCR beta chain was identified during a study of PD-1 blockade in classical Hodgkin lymphoma. On the study more broadly: Patients were administered nivolumab (3 mg/kg intravenously) every 2 weeks. General study results and limits: Reported baseline diversity: healthy donors highest, relapsed/refractory patients lowest. By C4D1 there was a significant rise in CD4+ TCR diversity but not in CD8+ TCR diversity.

Trimming removed 6 bases at V and 3 bases at J, with 9 bases between. Germline CDR1 MNHNS, CDR2 SASEGT. The CDR3 covers 13 residues. After autologous stem cell transplantation all patients relapsed, and prior brentuximab vedotin exposure differed between cohorts. Profiling relied on immunoSEQ multiplex PCR, and the TCRdb table lists in-frame clones only, not all of them. The table shows around 91,000 clones, with approximately 88% occurring only once. Worth noting for this clone: Its antigen remains unidentified.

The sequence came from a human donor with classical Hodgkin lymphoma. This chain links TRBV6-1 with TRBJ2-4, with D possibly being TRBD1 or TRBD2 (5 bases each). The input for sequencing was peripheral blood mononuclear cells (PBMCs), taken at baseline. CDR3 bases: TGTGCCAGCAGCGGGGCAGACAAAAACATTCAGTACTTC. Protein: CASSGADKNIQYF.